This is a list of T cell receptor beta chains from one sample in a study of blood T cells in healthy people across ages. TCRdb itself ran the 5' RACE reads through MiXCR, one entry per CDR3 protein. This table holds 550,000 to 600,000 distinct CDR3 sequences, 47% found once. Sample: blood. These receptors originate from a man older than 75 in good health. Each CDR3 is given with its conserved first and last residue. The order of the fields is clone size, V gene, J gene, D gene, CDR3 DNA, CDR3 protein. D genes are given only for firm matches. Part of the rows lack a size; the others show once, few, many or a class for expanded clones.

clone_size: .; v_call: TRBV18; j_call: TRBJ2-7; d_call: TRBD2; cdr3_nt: TGTGCCAGCTCACCACGCTCTAGCGGGAGTAGATACGAGCAGTACTTC; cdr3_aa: CASSPRSSGSRYEQYF
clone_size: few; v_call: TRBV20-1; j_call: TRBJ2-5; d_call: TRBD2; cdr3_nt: TGCAGTGCTAGGGGACTAGCGGGACCCGAGACCCAGTACTTC; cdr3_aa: CSARGLAGPETQYF
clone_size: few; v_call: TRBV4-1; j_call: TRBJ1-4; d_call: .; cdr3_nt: TGCGCCAGCACCCCCCGGACAGTTGCAACTAATGAAAAACTGTTTTTT; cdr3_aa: CASTPRTVATNEKLFF
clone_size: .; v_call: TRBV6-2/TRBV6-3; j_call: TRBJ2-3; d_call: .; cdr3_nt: TGTGCCAGCAAGTCGGTTGATTCCTTAGATACGCAGTATTTT; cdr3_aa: CASKSVDSLDTQYF
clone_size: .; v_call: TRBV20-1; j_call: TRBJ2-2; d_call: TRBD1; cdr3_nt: TGCAGTGCTAGGACCGGGACAGTGAACACCGGGGAGCTGTTTTTT; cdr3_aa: CSARTGTVNTGELFF
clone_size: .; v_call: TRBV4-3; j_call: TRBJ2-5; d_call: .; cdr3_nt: TGCGCCAGCAGCCAAGTAGTTCAGAGAGAGACCCAGTACTTC; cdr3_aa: CASSQVVQRETQYF
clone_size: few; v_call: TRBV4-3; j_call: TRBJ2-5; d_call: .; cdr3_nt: TGCGCCAGCAGCCTAGGGAAAACCCAGTACTTC; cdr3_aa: CASSLGKTQYF
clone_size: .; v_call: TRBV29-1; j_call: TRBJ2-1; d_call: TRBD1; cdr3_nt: TGCAGCGTTGAAATCGGGACAGGGGGGTCCTACACTGAGCAGTTCTTC; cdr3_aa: CSVEIGTGGSYTEQFF
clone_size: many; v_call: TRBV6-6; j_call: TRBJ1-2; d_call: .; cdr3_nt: TGTGCCAGCAGGCTGGGGGAAGTCGGCTACACCTTC; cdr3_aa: CASRLGEVGYTF
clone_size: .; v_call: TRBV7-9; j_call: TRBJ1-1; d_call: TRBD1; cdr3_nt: TGTGCCAGCAGTAAACAGGGGACTCTGAACACTGAAGCTTTCTTT; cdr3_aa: CASSKQGTLNTEAFF
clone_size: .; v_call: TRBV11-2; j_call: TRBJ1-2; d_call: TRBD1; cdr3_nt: TGTGCCAGCAGTCGATTACAGGGGTCTAACTATGGCTACACCTTC; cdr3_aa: CASSRLQGSNYGYTF
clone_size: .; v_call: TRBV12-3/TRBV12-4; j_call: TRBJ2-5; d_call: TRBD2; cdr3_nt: TGTGCCAGCAGTTTGGGTCCGGCGGGGGGTCAAGAGACCCAGTACTTC; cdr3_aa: CASSLGPAGGQETQYF
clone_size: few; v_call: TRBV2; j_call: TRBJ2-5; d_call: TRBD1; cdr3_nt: TGTGCCAGCAAAATGGGACAGGGCCTGGCGACCCAGTACTTC; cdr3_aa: CASKMGQGLATQYF
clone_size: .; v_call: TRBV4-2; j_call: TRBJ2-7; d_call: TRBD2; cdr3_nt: TGTGCCAGCAGCCAAGATTCCGGGGGGGGCTCCTACGAGCAGTACTTC; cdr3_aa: CASSQDSGGGSYEQYF
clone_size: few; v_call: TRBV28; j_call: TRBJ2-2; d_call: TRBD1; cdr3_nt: TGTGCCAGCCAGGGACAGGGGGCAGGAACCGGGGAGCTGTTTTTT; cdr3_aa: CASQGQGAGTGELFF
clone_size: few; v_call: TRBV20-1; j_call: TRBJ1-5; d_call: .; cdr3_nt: TGCAGTGCTAGTCGGATAGGGACGAATCAGCCCCAGCATTTT; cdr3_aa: CSASRIGTNQPQHF
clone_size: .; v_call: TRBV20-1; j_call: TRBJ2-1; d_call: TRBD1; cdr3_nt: TGCAGTGCTAATCTAGGTAACAGGGGGCTCAATGAGCAGTTCTTC; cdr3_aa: CSANLGNRGLNEQFF
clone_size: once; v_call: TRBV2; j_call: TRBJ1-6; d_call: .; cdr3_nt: TGTGCCAGCAGCGCCCGCCAACAGCGTTGGGGATCACCCCTCCACTTT; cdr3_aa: CASSARQQRWGSPLHF
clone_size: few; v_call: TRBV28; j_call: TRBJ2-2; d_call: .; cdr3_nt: TGTGCCAGCAGAGGGGGGAGAACGAACACCGGGGAGCTGTTTTTT; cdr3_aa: CASRGGRTNTGELFF
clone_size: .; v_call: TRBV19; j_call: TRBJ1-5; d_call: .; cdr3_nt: TGTGCCAGTAGTCTTACAAGGGAGCCCCAGCATTTT; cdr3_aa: CASSLTREPQHF
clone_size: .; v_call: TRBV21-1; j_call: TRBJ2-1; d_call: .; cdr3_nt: TGTGCCAACCCGAGCGGGGGCTTTTACAATGAGCAGTTCTTC; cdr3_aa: CANPSGGFYNEQFF
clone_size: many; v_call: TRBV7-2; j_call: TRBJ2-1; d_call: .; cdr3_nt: TGTGCCAGCAGCTTAGTCGACAATGAGCAGTTCTTC; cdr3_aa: CASSLVDNEQFF
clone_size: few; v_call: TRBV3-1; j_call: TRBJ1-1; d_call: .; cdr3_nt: TGTGCCAGCAGCCAAGGGGACGGACATAAAGCTTTCTTT; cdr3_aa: CASSQGDGHKAFF
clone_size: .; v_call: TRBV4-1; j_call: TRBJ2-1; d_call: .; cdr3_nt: TGCGCCAGCAGCCAAGAGGGGAGGTGTGAGCAGTTCTTC; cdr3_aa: CASSQEGRCEQFF
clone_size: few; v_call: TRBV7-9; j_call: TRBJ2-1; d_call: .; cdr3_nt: TGTGCCAGCAGCCCCTCCTATGAGCAGTTCTTC; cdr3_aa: CASSPSYEQFF
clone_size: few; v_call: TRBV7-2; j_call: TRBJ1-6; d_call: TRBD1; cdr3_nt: TGTGCCAGCAGCTCCAGACAGGGTTCACCCCTCCACTTT; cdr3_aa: CASSSRQGSPLHF
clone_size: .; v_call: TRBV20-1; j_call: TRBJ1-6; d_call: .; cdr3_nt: TGCAGTGCTAGGACGGACACCAATTCACCCCTCCACTTT; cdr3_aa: CSARTDTNSPLHF
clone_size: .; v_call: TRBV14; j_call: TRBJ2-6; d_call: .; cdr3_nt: TGTGCCAGCAGCCAAGTGGTAAGAGCCTCTGGGGCCAACGTCCTGACTTTC; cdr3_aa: CASSQVVRASGANVLTF
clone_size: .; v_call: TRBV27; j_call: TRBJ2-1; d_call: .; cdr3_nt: TGTGCCAGCAGTTTATTCGGGGCTCGGGAGCAGTTCTTC; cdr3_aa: CASSLFGAREQFF
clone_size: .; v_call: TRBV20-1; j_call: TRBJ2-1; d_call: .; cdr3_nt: TGCAGTGCCCAGGCGGGCTCCTACAATGAGCAGTTCTTC; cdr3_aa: CSAQAGSYNEQFF
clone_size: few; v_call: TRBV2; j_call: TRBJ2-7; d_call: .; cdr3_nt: TGTGCCAGCAGTGAGGACCGATCCTACGAGCAGTACTTC; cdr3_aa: CASSEDRSYEQYF
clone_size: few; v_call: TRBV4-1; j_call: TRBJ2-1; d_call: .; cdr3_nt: TGCGCCAGCAGCCGAGATATCCTAACCACACCGGCTGAGCAGTTCTTC; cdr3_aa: CASSRDILTTPAEQFF
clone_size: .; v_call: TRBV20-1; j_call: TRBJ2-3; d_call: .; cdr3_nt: TGCAGTGCTAGGAAAGACGGACGCCGGGATACGCAGTATTTT; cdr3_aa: CSARKDGRRDTQYF
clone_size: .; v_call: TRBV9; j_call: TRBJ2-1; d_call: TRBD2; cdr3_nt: TGTGCCAGCAGCGTAGGCCCTAGCGGGAAATCCAATGAGCAGTTCTTC; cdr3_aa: CASSVGPSGKSNEQFF
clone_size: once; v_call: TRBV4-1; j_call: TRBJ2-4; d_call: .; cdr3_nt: TGCGCCAGCAGCCAACTAAATCTAGCCAAAAACATTCAGTACTTC; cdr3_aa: CASSQLNLAKNIQYF
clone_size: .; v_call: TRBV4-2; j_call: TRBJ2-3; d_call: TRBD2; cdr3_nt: TGTGCCAGCAGCCAAGCCGAATGGACTAGCGGGGCATCTAGCACAGATACGCAGTATTTT; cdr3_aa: CASSQAEWTSGASSTDTQYF
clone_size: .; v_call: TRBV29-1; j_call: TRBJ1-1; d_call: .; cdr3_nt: TGCAGCGTTGAAGTAAGAGGACATCGGAACACTGAAGCTTTCTTT; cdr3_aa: CSVEVRGHRNTEAFF